Below, 7 T cell receptor beta chains from the same sample are listed, as sequenced in a study of T cells in Graves' hyperthyroidism and ophthalmopathy (dated by TCRdb to about 2019). Libraries were built with multiplex PCR. Sequencing relied on an Illumina HiSeq 2000. The TCR beta CDR3 regions were amplified from RNA transcripts. The TCR CDR3 was subjected to a first round of RT-PCR using the HTBI primer set and the Qiagen OneStep RT-PCR kit. In-frame beta chains were kept once TCRdb had trimmed the public reads at Q25 with fastp and called clones with MiXCR. Records with the same CDR3 protein are collapsed into one entry carrying the most frequent genes and DNA. Present in this sample are almost 250,000 distinct CDR3 sequences, roughly a quarter of which were seen just once. The ten largest make up about a third of the sample. The specimen sequenced was blood. The receptor set was obtained from a woman between 40 and 50 years old with Graves' ophthalmopathy.

The sample holds a few counts of this clonotype. CDR3 coding DNA: TGCAGCGTTCGGGTGACAGCTACCGGGGAGCTGTTTTTT. Residues: CSVRVTATGELFF. This sequence joins TRBV29-1 and TRBJ2-2, with D maybe TRBD1 (5 bases). The CDR3 has 13 residues. Trimming shortened V by 5 bases and J by 5 bases, and 12 bases separated the two germline ends. Germline V gives CDR1 SQVTM, CDR2 ANQGSEA.

This clonotype was detected many times. This chain joins TRBV20-1 and TRBJ2-5; 7 positions match TRBD2. The junction had 2 bases not matched to a gene; V was cut back by 0 bases and J by 1 base. This CDR3 has 14 amino acids. Germline V gives CDR1 DFQATT, CDR2 SNEGSKA (reference sequence). CDR3 in DNA: TGCAGTGCTAGAGATTGGGAGGGCCAAGAGACCCAGTACTTC. The encoded protein is CSARDWEGQETQYF.

This clonotype was found many times. The rearrangement uses TRBV2 and TRBJ2-7; TRBD1 aligns across 7 bases. After removal of 9 bases from V and 1 base from J, the junction contained 6 bases not matched to a gene. The CDR3 has 13 amino acids. The germline V gene encodes CDR1 SNHLY and CDR2 FYNNEI. In DNA form, the CDR3 reads TGTGCCAGTATGACAGGGATGTCCTACGAGCAGTACTTC. It yields the protein CASMTGMSYEQYF.

This clonotype was observed at least ten times. V is TRBV6-5 and J is TRBJ1-5, with D possibly being TRBD1 (5 bases). The CDR3 consists of 13 residues. Per germline, CDR1 MNHEY and CDR2 SVGAGI. The germline V and J ends were trimmed by 6 bases and 3 bases, with 9 bases remaining between them. The CDR3 DNA is TGTGCCAGCAGCTCGGGGCCCAATCAGCCCCAGCATTTT. This sequence encodes CASSSGPNQPQHF.

The chain combines TRBV12-3 or TRBV12-4 with TRBJ1-1; D may be TRBD1 (5 bases). The CDR3 contains 16 residues. Trimming shortened V by 8 bases and J by 2 bases, and 21 bases separated the two germline ends. The CDR3, as DNA: TGTGCCAGCGGAAGAAGATCGGGACTCATAAACACTGAAGCTTTCTTT. Protein sequence: CASGRRSGLINTEAFF.

This clonotype was observed many times. V is TRBV28 and J is TRBJ2-1; 8 nucleotides match TRBD2. The CDR3 length is 16 residues. The germline gives CDR1 MDHEN, CDR2 SYDVKM. V lost 6 bases, J lost 9 bases, and 16 bases stayed unmatched. CDR3 sequence: CASSPGVAGLRGEQFF. CDR3 DNA: TGTGCCAGCAGCCCGGGGGTAGCGGGGCTCCGAGGTGAGCAGTTCTTC.

This clonotype was counted at least ten times. The rearrangement joins TRBV3-1 to TRBJ1-2; D uncertain. The germline V gene has CDR1 LGHDT and CDR2 YNNKEL (reference sequence). This CDR3 region has 13 residues. V gave up 0 bases and J gave up 6 bases, with 8 bases separating them. The CDR3, as DNA: TGTGCCAGCAGCCAAGATCGCATTAATGGCTACACCTTC. This encodes CASSQDRINGYTF.